A selection of T cell receptor beta chains follows, all from one sample in a study of OX40 agonist ivuxolimab in advanced cancers. Clones were sequenced by immunoSEQ multiplex PCR, and TCRdb holds only the in-frame ones, with some missing. The data hold about 120,000 clones, with 80% to 95% observed a single time. The sequenced sample was CD4+ or CD8+ T cells sorted from blood, obtained in a trial of the OX40 agonist ivuxolimab. These receptors were obtained from an adult with an advanced solid tumor such as melanoma, head and neck, liver or kidney cancer. CDR3s leave out the opening cysteine and the closing phenylalanine or tryptophan.

v_gene	j_gene	CDR3aa
TRBV9	TRBJ2-5	ASSVGRVRDQETQY
TRBV27	TRBJ1-4	ASSFTGSNEKLF
TRBV18	TRBJ2-4	ASSPNRGWGNIQY
TRBV6-5	TRBJ1-2	ASRNPAYGYT
TRBV6-5	TRBJ1-5	ASSYGPGNQPQH
TRBV12-1	TRBJ1-4	ASSQSGNEKLF
TRBV6-5	TRBJ2-7	ASMRGTLSYEQY
TRBV19	TRBJ1-3	ASRSLGSGNTIY
TRBV10-2	TRBJ1-4	ASSEPGRSEKLF
TRBV9	TRBJ2-2	ASSSLGLLGELF
TRBV7-8	TRBJ2-1	ASSFRQTGSSYNEQF
TRBV11-2	TRBJ2-7	ASSLIREKQY
TRBV6-5	TRBJ1-2	ASSYLWTGGSYGYT
TRBV28	TRBJ2-3	ASRRGSGGETDTQY
TRBV5-1	TRBJ2-1	ASSLARRGGNNEQF
TRBV15	TRBJ1-2	ATSRDGFNYGYT
TRBV11-2	TRBJ2-1	ASSLVGGRAHEQF
TRBV6-5	TRBJ1-5	ASRRADNQPQH
TRBV6-1	TRBJ2-3	ASSEAPRRTDTQY
TRBV28	TRBJ1-5	APPQGTWQPQH
TRBV25-1	TRBJ2-2	ASSEGGAIGTGELF
TRBV12-2	TRBJ2-3	ASRIPGTSGGGDTQY
TRBV7-2	TRBJ2-7	ASSFRDRAAAEQY
TRBV7-2	TRBJ2-5	ASCRGEQETQY
TRBV30	TRBJ1-6	AWKSSGAYNSPLH
TRBV5-1	TRBJ1-6	ASSRQIYNSPLH
TRBV6-6	TRBJ2-7	ASRHDRSSYEQY
TRBV7-6	TRBJ2-2	ASSAGRYRGLRTGELF
TRBV5-1	TRBJ1-5	ASSLTDPSNQPQH
TRBV29-1	TRBJ2-1	SVAGVEAGGSSYNEQF
TRBV2	TRBJ1-2	ASSGSRGSKGLEYGYT
TRBV6-1	TRBJ1-4	ASSEQIEKLF
TRBV27	TRBJ2-3	ASSQGRLSTDTQY
TRBV15	TRBJ2-3	ATSIRSGQRGDTQY
TRBV5-4	TRBJ2-7	ASSLDWGPTSYEQY
TRBV29-1	TRBJ2-7	SGQTGREQY
TRBV4-1	TRBJ2-3	ASPRREICTDTQY
TRBV7-3	TRBJ2-3	ASSPQGTGYTQY
TRBV7-9	TRBJ2-7	ASSLVRWEQY
TRBV11-2	TRBJ2-2	ASRRYGGELF
TRBV2	TRBJ1-3	ASRYLGRENTIY
TRBV19	TRBJ2-5	ASSTHRTGTQY
TRBV7-9	TRBJ1-1	ASSSGTGNEAF